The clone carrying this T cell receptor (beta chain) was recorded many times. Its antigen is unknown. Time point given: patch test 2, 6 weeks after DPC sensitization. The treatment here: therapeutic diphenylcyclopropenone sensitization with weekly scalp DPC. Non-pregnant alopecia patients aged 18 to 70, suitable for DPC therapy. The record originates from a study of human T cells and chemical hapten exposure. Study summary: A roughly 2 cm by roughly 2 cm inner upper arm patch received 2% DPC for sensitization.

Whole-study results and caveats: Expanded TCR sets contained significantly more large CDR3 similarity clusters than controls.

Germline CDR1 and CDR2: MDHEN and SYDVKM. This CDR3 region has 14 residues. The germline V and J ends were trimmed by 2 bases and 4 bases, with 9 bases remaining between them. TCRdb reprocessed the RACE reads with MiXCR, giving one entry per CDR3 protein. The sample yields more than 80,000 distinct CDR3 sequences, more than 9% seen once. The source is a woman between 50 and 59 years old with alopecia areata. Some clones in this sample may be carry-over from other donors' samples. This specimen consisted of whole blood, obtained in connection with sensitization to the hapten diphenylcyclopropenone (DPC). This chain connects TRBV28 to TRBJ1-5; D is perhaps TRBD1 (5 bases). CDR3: CASSLGGWNQPQHF. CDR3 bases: TGTGCCAGCAGTTTAGGGGGATGGAATCAGCCCCAGCATTTT.